This entry describes one T cell receptor (beta chain). Its specificity is unknown. Germline V gene sequence: CDR1 SGHRS, CDR2 YFSETQ. This CDR3 is built from 15 residues. V lost 3 bases, J lost 2 bases, and 8 bases stayed unmatched. TCRdb keeps only in-frame clones here, not all; method: immunoSEQ multiplex PCR. Of some 66,000 clones listed, approximately 84% are singletons. This record comes from a study of T cell responses to AZD1222 COVID-19 vaccine. For the study at large: Timing groups of about 4 and about 12 weeks for second doses were pooled.

Study-wide results and limits: In all cases, repertoires were sampled only after the peak T cell response. Spike-spanning, vaccine-associated CD4 TCRs were dominant at 160-218 and 743-854. Baseline seropositivity characterized only 5 or 6 AZD1222 recipients.

The sequencing used peripheral blood, collected on day 0 of AZD1222 vaccination. This TCR was recovered from an adult in good health. This sequence joins TRBV5-1 and TRBJ2-7, with TRBD1 matching over 7 bases. CDR3 sequence: CASSSQTGTAYEQYF. In DNA form, the CDR3 reads TGCGCCAGCAGCTCTCAAACAGGGACAGCCTACGAGCAGTACTTC.